This T cell receptor (beta chain) was recorded in a study of Graves' ophthalmopathy and Graves' hyperthyroidism. Additional autoimmune diseases, uncontrolled infections, pregnancy or lactation disqualified patients. The authors amplified TCR beta CDR3 regions from RNA transcripts. In the first round, RT-PCR was carried out with HTBI primers, and a multiplex PCR formed the second round. From the multiplex PCR reads, TCRdb called clonotypes with MiXCR, one entry per CDR3 protein. The sample contains around 1.1 million distinct CDR3 sequences, approximately 35% of which appear only once. The source of this sequence is an adult man with Graves' hyperthyroidism. The specimen was peripheral blood or thyroid tissue (not recorded which).

CDR3 loop: CASCRDLAEKLFF. DNA for the CDR3: TGTGCCAGCTGCCGGGACCTGGCTGAAAAACTGTTTTTT. This sequence joins TRBV25-1 and TRBJ1-4; a weak D match, TRBD1 (5 bases). CDR3 length equals 13 residues. The germline V gene has CDR1 MGHDK and CDR2 SYGVNS. V gave up 8 bases and J gave up 7 bases, with 14 bases separating them.